A selection of T cell receptor beta chains follows, all from one sample in a study of blood T cell repertoires in COVID-19. Data came from immunoSEQ multiplex PCR; TCRdb stores just in-frame clones and leaves some out. The sample records about 160,000 clones, roughly 90% being singletons. Sequences were obtained from peripheral blood. The receptors stem from a man aged 25 to 40 with COVID-19, enrolled during active disease. Each CDR3 is given with its conserved first and last residue. D genes are given only for firm matches. Part of the rows lack a size; the others show once, few, many or a class for expanded clones.

CDR3	DNA	J	D	V	size
CASSWGGPGLTYEQYF	TGTGCCAGCAGCTGGGGGGGTCCGGGGCTGACCTACGAGCAGTACTTC	TRBJ2-7	TRBD2	TRBV5-4	NA
CASSLVAGTAYEQYF	TGTGCCAGCAGCTTAGTAGCGGGCACTGCCTACGAGCAGTACTTC	TRBJ2-7	TRBD2	TRBV7-2	NA
CASSKDTRGGRYTF	TGTGCCAGCAGCAAGGACACACGAGGGGGTCGCTACACCTTC	TRBJ1-2	NA	TRBV21-1	NA
CASSSTSGETQYF	TGTGCCAGCAGCTCGACTAGCGGGGAGACCCAGTACTTC	TRBJ2-5	TRBD2	TRBV12-3/TRBV12-4	NA
CASSYSNSGPVYGYTF	TGTGCCAGCAGTTACTCGAATTCTGGGCCGGTTTATGGCTACACCTTC	TRBJ1-2	NA	TRBV6-5	NA
CASSYSVGDTGELFF	TGTGCCAGCAGTTACTCGGTAGGGGATACCGGGGAGCTGTTTTTT	TRBJ2-2	NA	TRBV6-5	NA
CASSGGGSNYEQYF	TGTGCCAGCAGCGGCGGGGGATCGAACTACGAGCAGTACTTC	TRBJ2-7	TRBD2	TRBV11-2	NA
CASSFYRATEAFF	TGCGCCAGCAGCTTCTACAGGGCCACTGAAGCTTTCTTT	TRBJ1-1	NA	TRBV5-1	few
CASSFTTANTEAFF	TGCGCCAGCAGCTTCACGACAGCGAACACTGAAGCTTTCTTT	TRBJ1-1	NA	TRBV5-1	NA
CASSSLDRWNTEAFF	TGTGCCAGCAGCTCCCTGGACAGGTGGAACACTGAAGCTTTCTTT	TRBJ1-1	TRBD1	TRBV5-6	NA
CASSPGTGLEKLFF	TGTGCCAGCAGCCCCGGGACAGGGCTTGAAAAACTGTTTTTT	TRBJ1-4	TRBD1	TRBV5-6	once
CASSQRDRLNYGYTF	TGTGCCAGCAGCCAACGGGACAGACTAAACTATGGCTACACCTTC	TRBJ1-2	TRBD1	TRBV4-2	NA
CASSSQWASGTYEQYF	TGTGCCAGCAGCTCCCAGTGGGCTAGCGGGACATACGAGCAGTACTTC	TRBJ2-7	TRBD2	TRBV7-9	NA
CASSPSIENTIYF	TGTGCCAGCAGCCCCTCTATAGAAAACACCATATATTTT	TRBJ1-3	NA	TRBV7-2	NA
CASSYSGHSRETQYF	TGTGCCAGCAGTTACTCAGGACATTCGCGGGAGACCCAGTACTTC	TRBJ2-5	NA	TRBV6-5	NA
CASSADGQGIIDTQYF	TGTGCCAGCAGTGCAGATGGACAGGGGATTATTGATACGCAGTATTTT	TRBJ2-3	TRBD1	TRBV6-1	NA
CASSPWTQGETGELFF	TGCGCCAGCAGCCCCTGGACCCAGGGGGAGACCGGGGAGCTGTTTTTT	TRBJ2-2	TRBD1	TRBV5-1	NA
CASSKPGTGGKPLHF	TGTGCCAGCAGCAAACCCGGGACAGGGGGTAAACCCCTCCACTTT	TRBJ1-6	NA	TRBV21-1	NA
CASSPGQVFGYTF	TGTGCCAGCTCACCAGGGCAGGTATTCGGCTACACCTTC	TRBJ1-2	NA	TRBV18	NA
CASSTLPGASYNEQFF	TGTGCCAGTAGTACCCTCCCAGGGGCCTCCTACAATGAGCAGTTCTTC	TRBJ2-1	NA	TRBV19	NA
CASSLWSMNTEAFF	TGTGCCAGCAGTTTATGGAGTATGAACACTGAAGCTTTCTTT	TRBJ1-1	NA	TRBV27	NA
CASSLMPGQDGGYTF	TGTGCCAGCAGCTTAATGCCCGGACAGGACGGGGGCTACACCTTC	TRBJ1-2	TRBD1	TRBV7-3	NA
CASSPRGRGTTGYEQYF	TGTGCCAGTAGTCCACGAGGTCGGGGAACCACGGGCTACGAGCAGTACTTC	TRBJ2-7	NA	TRBV19	NA
CASSYLSRDRGTGELFF	TGTGCCAGCAGTTACTTGAGCCGGGACAGGGGAACCGGGGAGCTGTTTTTT	TRBJ2-2	TRBD1	TRBV6-2/TRBV6-3	NA
CASSFSGGRQEQFF	TGTGCCAGCAGTTTCTCAGGGGGTAGACAGGAGCAGTTCTTC	TRBJ2-1	TRBD1	TRBV28	once
CASSSSGPPYNEQFF	TGTGCCAGCAGTTCAAGCGGGCCCCCCTACAATGAGCAGTTCTTC	TRBJ2-1	NA	TRBV27	NA